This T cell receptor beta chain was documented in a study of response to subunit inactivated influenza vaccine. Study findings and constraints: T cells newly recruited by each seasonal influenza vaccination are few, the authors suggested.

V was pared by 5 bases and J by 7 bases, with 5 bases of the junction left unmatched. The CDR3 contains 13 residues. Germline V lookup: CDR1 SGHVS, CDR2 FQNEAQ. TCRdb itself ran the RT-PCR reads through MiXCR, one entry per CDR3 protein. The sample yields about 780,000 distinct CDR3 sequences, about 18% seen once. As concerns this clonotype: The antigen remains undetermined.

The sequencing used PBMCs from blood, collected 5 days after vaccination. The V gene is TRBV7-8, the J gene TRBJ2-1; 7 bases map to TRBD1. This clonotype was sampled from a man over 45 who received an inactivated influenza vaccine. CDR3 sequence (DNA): TGTGCCAGCAGCATCCCGGACAGGAATGAGCAGTTCTTC. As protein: CASSIPDRNEQFF.